These T cell receptor beta chains were read from a single sample in a study of T cell repertoires in cytomegalovirus infection. Their specific antigens are unknown. TCRdb re-called the reads through MiXCR, storing one row per CDR3 protein. Among more than 110,000 distinct CDR3 sequences listed, roughly 32% were seen once. Sequences were derived from CD8+ T cells from cultured PBMCs, sampled from culture after CMV antigen stimulation. Receptors originate from a human donor in good health (CMV status not recorded). Some clones in this sample may be carry-over from other donors' samples. Both conserved end residues are part of each CDR3. Each record gives: J gene, D gene, clone size, V gene, CDR3 DNA, CDR3 protein. A D gene is named only where the DNA matches it firmly. Only some rows state a clone size, as once, few, many or a class for expanded clones.

>TRBJ1-5|TRBD1|many|TRBV12-3/TRBV12-4
TGTGCCAGCAGTTCCTCAGGGGGCCCAAATCAGCCCCAGCATTTT
CASSSSGGPNQPQHF
>TRBJ2-1|TRBD2|.|TRBV19
TGTGCCAGTAGTCCTAGCGGGGGGCACTCCTACAATGAGCAGTTCTTC
CASSPSGGHSYNEQFF
>TRBJ1-5|.|.|TRBV12-3/TRBV12-4
TGTGCCAGCAGATCGGTCGGAAACGGACAGCCCCAGCATTTT
CASRSVGNGQPQHF
>TRBJ2-7|TRBD1|many|TRBV9
TGTGCCAGCAGCGCAACAGGGGGGACAGGGTCCTACGAGCAGTACTTC
CASSATGGTGSYEQYF
>TRBJ1-1|.|.|TRBV7-8
TGTGCCAGCAGCCTCGAGGGAATGAACACTGAAGCTTTCTTT
CASSLEGMNTEAFF
>TRBJ2-1|.|.|TRBV7-7
TGTGCCAGCAGCTTAGATCTACTAGGGGGGAATGAGCAGTTCTTC
CASSLDLLGGNEQFF
>TRBJ2-3|.|.|TRBV3-1
TGTGCCAGCAAACAATCAGATACGCAGTATTTT
CASKQSDTQYF
>TRBJ2-1|.|.|TRBV24-1
TGTGCCACCAGTGATTTCAGGGATGAGCAGTTCTTC
CATSDFRDEQFF
>TRBJ2-7|.|.|TRBV11-2
TGTGCCAGCAGCTTTCTGGGCGGGAAGCCCTACGAGCAGTACTTC
CASSFLGGKPYEQYF
>TRBJ2-5|.|.|TRBV5-3
TGTGCCAGCACCCTACTAGAGGGGTTCCAAGAGACCCAGTACTTC
CASTLLEGFQETQYF
>TRBJ1-6|.|.|TRBV6-5
TGTGCCAGCAGTTACTCCTGGGGTTCACCCCTCCACTTT
CASSYSWGSPLHF
>TRBJ2-7|.|.|TRBV9
TGTGCCAGCAGCGGGTCCGGGGGCGGGATCTACGAGCAGTACTTC
CASSGSGGGIYEQYF
>TRBJ2-7|.|.|TRBV7-4
TGTGCCAGCAGTCCGGGACGAGCCTCCTACGAGCAGTACTTC
CASSPGRASYEQYF
>TRBJ1-6|.|few|TRBV5-6
TGTGCCAGCAGCTTAAGGGGGGCCTATAATTCACCCCTCCACTTT
CASSLRGAYNSPLHF
>TRBJ2-4|.|few|TRBV19
TGTGCCAGTAGTTTTATCGGCAGGGTGTACTTC
CASSFIGRVYF
>TRBJ2-7|TRBD1|.|TRBV28
TGTGCCAGCAGTTCCCCGGACAGGGGATCCTCCTACGAGCAGTACTTC
CASSSPDRGSSYEQYF
>TRBJ2-7|TRBD2|.|TRBV2
TGTGCCAGCAGTCGGACTAGCGGGGAGCTCTACGAGCAGTACTTC
CASSRTSGELYEQYF
>TRBJ1-2|.|many|TRBV19
TGTGCCAGTAGTAGGATCTCTAACTATGGCTACACCTTC
CASSRISNYGYTF
>TRBJ2-7|.|.|TRBV28
TGTGCCAGCAGTCCACGACTAACAAGGTACGAGCAGTACTTC
CASSPRLTRYEQYF
>TRBJ1-6|.|few|TRBV7-9
TGTGCCAGCAGCTTACCCCACGGGAATTCACCCCTCCACTTT
CASSLPHGNSPLHF
>TRBJ2-3|TRBD2|.|TRBV5-6
TGTGCCAGCAACTTGGCCGGGGGGACAGATACGCAGTATTTT
CASNLAGGTDTQYF
>TRBJ1-6|.|many|TRBV7-6
TGTGCCAGCAGCTTAGCATCAGGGGTAGGGTCACCCCTCCACTTT
CASSLASGVGSPLHF
>TRBJ1-2|.|many|TRBV13
TGTGCCAGCAGCTCCACCAATGAGCAGAATCTCTACACCTTC
CASSSTNEQNLYTF
>TRBJ2-1|TRBD2|.|TRBV7-4
TGTGCCAGCAGCTTTATCGCGGGGGGATCAAATGAGCAGTTCTTC
CASSFIAGGSNEQFF
>TRBJ1-1|TRBD1|.|TRBV7-9
TGTGCCAGCAGGGGACAGGGTGAAGACACTGAAGCTTTCTTT
CASRGQGEDTEAFF